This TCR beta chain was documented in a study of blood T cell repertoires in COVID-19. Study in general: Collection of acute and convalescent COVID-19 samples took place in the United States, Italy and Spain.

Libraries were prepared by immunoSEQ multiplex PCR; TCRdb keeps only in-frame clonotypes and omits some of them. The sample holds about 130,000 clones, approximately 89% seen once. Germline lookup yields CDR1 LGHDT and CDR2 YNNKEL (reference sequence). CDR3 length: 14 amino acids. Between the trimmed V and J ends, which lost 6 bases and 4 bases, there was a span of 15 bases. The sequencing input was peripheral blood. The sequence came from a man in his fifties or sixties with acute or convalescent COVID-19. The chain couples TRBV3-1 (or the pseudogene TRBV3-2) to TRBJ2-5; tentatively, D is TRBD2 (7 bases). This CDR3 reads CASRRTRGGETQYF. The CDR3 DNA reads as TGTGCCAGCAGGAGGACTAGAGGGGGAGAGACCCAGTACTTC.